The 31 T cell receptor beta chains below come from one sample, sequenced in a study of spatial heterogeneity in lung cancer. Each CDR3 protein is one row after TCRdb ran MiXCR on the 5' RACE reads. This repertoire shows about 11,000 distinct CDR3 sequences, roughly 3.7% found once; its top ten account for 6% to 9.5%. Time point denoted: sample taken at primary tumor resection. Sequencing covered unsorted whole RNA taken from tumor, nontumor lung or frozen PBMC. The sequencing used normal lung tissue next to the tumor, collected at surgery. These receptors were obtained from a male donor with early-stage non-small cell lung cancer.

By sample share, this clonotype is medium-sized. Being off target in a library aimed at alpha chains, this beta chain has a size of little meaning. The CDR3 coding sequence is TGCAGTGCTTACCCAGCGGAGGGCGCGAGCACTGAAGCTTTCTTT. This gives the protein CSAYPAEGASTEAFF. V and J are TRBV20-1 and TRBJ1-1; D uncertain. The CDR3 is 15 amino acids. From germline, CDR1 is DFQATT and CDR2 SNEGSKA (reference sequence). The V end was cut by 5 bases, the J end by 4 bases, with 20 bases between.

This clonotype has ten or more counts. This beta chain is a stray sequence in a library constructed for alpha chains; its clone size is not meaningful. The V gene is TRBV20-1, the J gene TRBJ1-4, with D tentatively TRBD1 (6 bases). In germline, CDR1 is DFQATT, CDR2 SNEGSKA (reference sequence). The CDR3 sequence is 12 residues long. Trimming pared 6 bases from V and 4 bases from J, leaving 9 bases between. The CDR3 DNA reads TGCAGTGCCCTACAGGGTAATGAAAAACTGTTTTTT. Translating it yields CSALQGNEKLFF.

The table lists this clonotype with many counts. Little can be read into the size of this beta chain, an off-target read in a library designed for alpha chains. V usage is TRBV7-9 and J usage is TRBJ2-5, with unresolved D. V shed 0 bases and J shed 4 bases, with 12 bases lying between them. CDR1 and CDR2 (germline): SEHNR, FQNEAQ (reference sequence). CDR3 size: 15 residues. The CDR3 DNA sequence: TGTGCCAGCAGCTTAGCCGTGGTTCCAGGAGAGACCCAGTACTTC. It specifies CASSLAVVPGETQYF.

This clonotype was counted many times. Since it is a stray read in a library aimed at alpha chains, this beta chain has a size that is not meaningful. The chain recombines TRBV20-1 with TRBJ2-2; the match to TRBD2 covers 8 bases. The J segment lost 4 bases and the V segment lost 1 base, leaving 11 bases of the junction unmatched. CDR1 is DFQATT, CDR2 SNEGSKA, per germline (reference sequence). CDR3 length equals 17 residues. DNA of the CDR3: TGCAGTGCTAGAGGCGGGGCTTGGAGCGGGGGCACCGGGGAGCTGTTTTTT. Its translation is CSARGGAWSGGTGELFF.

This clonotype occurred many times. In a library made to pick up alpha chains, this beta chain is a stray read with a size that means little. The rearrangement links TRBV19 to TRBJ2-6; D call uncertain. This CDR3 has 18 amino acids. Germline V gene sequence: CDR1 LNHDA, CDR2 SQIVND (reference sequence). V was clipped by 3 bases and J by 0 bases, with 15 bases between them. Here the CDR3 reads CASSIWALNPSGANVLTF. Written as DNA, the CDR3 is TGTGCCAGTAGTATTTGGGCTTTGAACCCCTCTGGGGCCAACGTCCTGACTTTC.

This clonotype counts as medium-sized. A library prepared for alpha chains yielded this beta chain as an off-target read; its size is of little meaning. The chain is built from TRBV19 and TRBJ2-7, with D hard to call. V lost 3 bases and J 5 bases, leaving 11 bases between the germline ends. The CDR3 length is 13 residues. CDR1 and CDR2 from the germline V gene are LNHDA and SQIVND (reference sequence). In DNA form, the CDR3 reads TGTGCCAGTAGTATTCGTTCGACGGACGAGCAGTACTTC. Its translation is CASSIRSTDEQYF.

Concerning this clonotype itself: This beta chain was picked up by a library intended for alpha chains and is off target, so its count carries little meaning. The chain is built from TRBV12-3 or TRBV12-4 and TRBJ1-1; D is undetermined. The CDR3 runs 15 residues. V lost 1 base and J lost 5, with 14 bases in between. The CDR3 nucleotides are TGTGCCAGCAGTTTAGGGCCGGGCCCGGGGACTGAAGCTTTCTTT. As protein: CASSLGPGPGTEAFF.

At least ten counts were recorded for this clonotype. The library was designed around alpha chains, so this beta chain is a stray read whose abundance carries little weight. The chain joins TRBV25-1 to TRBJ2-6; the D is unclear. The CDR3 has 13 amino acids. With 6 bases removed from V and 1 base from J, the gap between germline ends came to 4 bases. The germline V gene encodes CDR1 MGHDK and CDR2 SYGVNS. CDR3 in DNA: TGTGCCAGCAGGCCATCTGGGGCCAACGTCCTGACTTTC. It yields the protein CASRPSGANVLTF.

This clonotype was picked up many times. Since the library was made to target alpha chains, this beta chain is a stray read and its abundance is not meaningful. This chain uses TRBV6-5 with TRBJ1-2; perhaps TRBD1 as D (6 bases). The germline gives CDR1 MNHEY, CDR2 SVGAGI. This CDR3 region has 15 residues. Trimming stripped 4 bases from V and 2 bases from J, with 14 bases between. The CDR3: CASSSTGSANYGYTF. In DNA form, the CDR3 reads TGTGCCAGCAGTTCCACAGGGAGTGCAAACTATGGCTACACCTTC.

Points on this clonotype: A library prepared for alpha chains yielded this beta chain as an off-target read; its size is of little meaning. V and J are TRBV15 and TRBJ2-1; D tentatively reads TRBD1 or TRBD2 (5 bases each). The V gene's germline CDR1 is LNHNV and CDR2 YYDKDF (reference sequence). The V and J ends lost 9 bases and 6 bases respectively, with 15 bases between them. This CDR3 region has 13 residues. The CDR3 sequence: CATGDRWGNEQFF. The CDR3 DNA is TGTGCCACGGGGGACCGGTGGGGCAATGAGCAGTTCTTC.

This clonotype was picked up many times. Within a library made for alpha chains, this beta chain is off target, and its count is uninformative. The chain carries TRBV11-2 and TRBJ2-3; D possibly matches TRBD1 or TRBD2 (5 bases each). This CDR3 has 13 amino acids. Trimming shortened V by 1 base and J by 4 bases, and 6 bases separated the two germline ends. Germline loops: CDR1 SGHAT, CDR2 FQNNGV. Here the CDR3 DNA reads TGTGCCAGCAGCTTAGGGGGGTCAGATACGCAGTATTTT. Amino acids: CASSLGGSDTQYF.

This clonotype appeared many times. This beta chain is an unintended read in a library built for alpha chains; its size means little. The V and J genes are TRBV13 and TRBJ2-7, with 7 positions matching TRBD2. The CDR3 is 14 residues long. V lost 4 bases, J lost 3 bases, and 6 bases stayed unmatched. The germline CDR1 and CDR2 sequences are PRHDT and FYEKMQ (reference sequence). The CDR3 sequence: CASSSREAFYEQYF. The CDR3 nucleotides are TGTGCCAGCAGCTCCCGGGAGGCGTTCTACGAGCAGTACTTC.

Judged by abundance, this clonotype is medium-sized. Little can be read into the size of this beta chain, an off-target read in a library designed for alpha chains. The J gene is TRBJ1-1, the V gene TRBV29-1; 8 nucleotides match TRBD1. The CDR3 covers 14 residues. Germline lookup yields CDR1 SQVTM and CDR2 ANQGSEA. J lost 4 bases, V lost 0 bases, and 4 bases had no gene match. The CDR3 reads CSVEESTGGTEAFF. The CDR3 DNA reads TGCAGCGTTGAAGAAAGTACAGGGGGCACTGAAGCTTTCTTT. Together with reference TRBV29-1 and TRBJ1-1, the CDR3 gives the full variable domain: SAVISQKPSRDICQRGTSLTIQCQVDSQVTMMFWYRQQPGQSLTLIATANQGSEATYESGFVIDKFPISRPNLTFSTLTVSNMSPEDSSIYLCSVEESTGGTEAFFGQGTRLTVV.

In this sample, this clonotype turned up many times. This beta chain slipped into a library made for alpha chains as a stray read, so its size is not meaningful. The gene calls are TRBV27 and TRBJ1-6; 8 bases align to TRBD1. In germline, CDR1 is MNHEY, CDR2 SMNVEV (reference sequence). Trimming removed 6 bases from V and 6 bases from J; junction bases left unmatched: 1. The CDR3 sequence is 13 residues long. In DNA, the CDR3 is TGTGCCAGCAGGGGACAGGTTAATTCACCCCTCCACTTT. This encodes CASRGQVNSPLHF.

This clonotype was recorded at least ten times. This beta chain represents an off-target read in a library built for alpha chains; its size is of limited meaning. The rearrangement joins TRBV20-1 to TRBJ1-1; D may be TRBD1 (5 bases). V lost 3 bases and J 1 base, leaving 12 bases between the germline ends. CDR3 length: 14 amino acids. The V gene's germline CDR1 is DFQATT and CDR2 SNEGSKA (reference sequence). CDR3 residues: CSASRWTPNTEAFF. The CDR3 nucleotides read TGCAGTGCTAGTCGATGGACACCGAACACTGAAGCTTTCTTT.

This clonotype was counted many times. Since the library was made to target alpha chains, this beta chain is a stray read and its abundance is not meaningful. V gene TRBV6-2 or TRBV6-3 combines with J gene TRBJ2-7; perhaps TRBD2 as D (6 bases). The CDR3 sequence is 12 residues long. The V gene's germline CDR1 is MNHEY and CDR2 SVGEGT. V dropped 6 bases and J dropped 3 bases, with 9 bases sitting between them. The CDR3 region is CASSPGSYEQYF. The DNA of the CDR3 is TGTGCCAGCAGCCCCGGGAGCTACGAGCAGTACTTC.

This clonotype is labeled medium-sized. The library was built for alpha chains, so this beta chain is an off-target read and its size means little. The chain carries TRBV9 and TRBJ1-1; D is perhaps TRBD1 (5 bases). V was shortened by 3 bases and J by 6 bases, with 15 bases between the two germline ends. The germline CDR1 and CDR2 sequences are SGDLS and YYNGEE. This CDR3 spans 14 amino acids. The CDR3 protein is CASSAIYGGAEAFF. The DNA for the CDR3 is TGTGCCAGCAGCGCAATATATGGGGGGGCTGAAGCTTTCTTT.

This clonotype was observed at least ten times. This beta chain is an unintended read in a library built for alpha chains; its size means little. The chain couples TRBV20-1 to TRBJ2-1; 7 bases fit TRBD1. V lost 4 bases to trimming and J lost 7 bases; unmatched junction nucleotides: 4. CDR3 size: 12 residues. Per germline, CDR1 DFQATT and CDR2 SNEGSKA (reference sequence). The CDR3, as DNA: TGCAGTGCTAAGTGGACAGGAAATGAGCAGTTCTTC. This encodes CSAKWTGNEQFF.

This clonotype was recorded at least ten times. Since the library was made to target alpha chains, this beta chain is a stray read and its abundance is not meaningful. The chain couples TRBV6-2 or TRBV6-3 to TRBJ2-1; 7 bases are shared with TRBD2. This CDR3 is 17 amino acids long. The V gene end was trimmed by 6 bases and the J gene end by 5 bases; junction bases not matched to a gene: 16. The germline V gene has CDR1 MNHEY and CDR2 SVGEGT. The CDR3 loop reads CASSRPSAAGEHNEQFF. CDR3 in DNA: TGTGCCAGCAGCCGCCCGTCTGCGGCGGGAGAACACAATGAGCAGTTCTTC.

This clonotype was observed many times. With the library built for alpha chains, this beta chain is off target and its frequency is not meaningful. V and J are TRBV6-6 and TRBJ1-5; D is perhaps TRBD1 (6 bases). CDR3 length: 15 residues. Germline lookup yields CDR1 MNHNY and CDR2 SVGAGI (reference sequence). V was cut by 9 bases and J by 7 bases, with 22 bases left in between. CDR3 in DNA: TGTGCCAGTTGCCGCAACTATCAGGGGACGCAGCCCCAGCATTTT. Its protein product is CASCRNYQGTQPQHF.

This clonotype was detected ten times or more. For a library built for alpha chains, this beta chain is a stray read; little rests on its size. The rearrangement links TRBV27 to TRBJ2-3, with 10 bases lining up with TRBD2. This CDR3 contains 16 residues. Germline V gene lookup returns CDR1 MNHEY and CDR2 SMNVEV (reference sequence). J gave up 2 bases and V 5 bases, and 7 bases lay outside the gene matches. The CDR3 bases are TGTGCCAGCAGTCCATTAGCGGGGGGACTCACAGATACGCAGTATTTT. Translated, it gives CASSPLAGGLTDTQYF.

This clonotype has a count of ten or more. As an off-target read in a library built for alpha chains, this beta chain has a frequency of little significance. The V call is TRBV20-1, the J call TRBJ2-5; the D is unclear. The V end lost 1 base, the J end lost 2 bases, and 5 bases lay between the germline ends. The V gene's germline CDR1 is DFQATT and CDR2 SNEGSKA (reference sequence). The CDR3 covers 12 residues. CDR3 sequence: CSARVRQETQYF. CDR3 nucleotides: TGCAGTGCTAGAGTAAGACAAGAGACCCAGTACTTC.

In this sample, this clonotype turned up many times. This beta chain is a stray sequence in a library constructed for alpha chains; its clone size is not meaningful. V usage is TRBV29-1 and J usage is TRBJ2-2; weak D call: TRBD2 (5 bases). This CDR3 has 12 residues. V was cut by 3 bases and J by 7 bases, with 9 bases left in between. CDR1 is SQVTM and CDR2 is ANQGSEA in the germline V gene. DNA for the CDR3: TGCAGCGTTGACTCGGGGTTCGGGGAGCTGTTTTTT. Amino acid sequence: CSVDSGFGELFF.

This clonotype was seen at least ten times. For a library built for alpha chains, this beta chain is a stray read; little rests on its size. The chain employs TRBV6-5 and TRBJ2-5; TRBD1 is a possible D gene (7 bases). Germline V gene data show CDR1 as MNHEY and CDR2 as SVGAGI. The CDR3 spans 16 residues. V was trimmed by 5 bases and J by 4 bases, leaving 20 bases between them. The DNA for the CDR3 is TGTGCCAGCAGTGCCGGGGGACAGTTGCGAGGAGAGACCCAGTACTTC. Translation: CASSAGGQLRGETQYF.

Turning to this clonotype: Being off target in a library aimed at alpha chains, this beta chain has a size of little meaning. Here the CDR3 DNA reads TGTGCCAGCAGCCAAGGGAGGGCCGGGGGCTACACCTTC. Translation: CASSQGRAGGYTF. The chain combines TRBV3-1 with TRBJ1-2, with unresolved D. Trimming took 1 base from V and 8 from J, leaving 11 bases between them. The CDR3 totals 13 residues. Germline lookup yields CDR1 LGHDT and CDR2 YNNKEL (reference sequence).

At least ten counts were recorded for this clonotype. This beta chain is a stray read from a library made for alpha chains; its abundance is not meaningful. The V and J genes are TRBV11-2 and TRBJ1-6; D not certain. Trimming left V 1 base short and J 0 bases short, with 10 bases between. The length of the CDR3 is 17 residues. The germline V gene encodes CDR1 SGHAT and CDR2 FQNNGV. The CDR3 protein is CASSLGAYSSYNSPLHF. DNA for the CDR3: TGTGCCAGCAGCTTAGGGGCGTACAGCTCCTATAATTCACCCCTCCACTTT.

This clonotype rates as medium-sized (0.01 to 0.1%). This beta chain appears as a stray read in a library generated for alpha chains; its size is not informative. V gene TRBV6-5 combines with J gene TRBJ1-2; tentative D call: TRBD1 (6 bases). Germline CDR1 reads MNHEY; CDR2 reads SVGAGI. The CDR3 runs 18 residues. V shed 2 bases and J shed 1 base, with 20 bases lying between them. In nucleotides, the CDR3 is TGTGCCAGCAGTTACCGAAGACAGACAGGCAGTTATAACTATGGCTACACCTTC. It specifies CASSYRRQTGSYNYGYTF.

This clonotype was found many times. Within a library made for alpha chains, this beta chain is off target, and its count is uninformative. The chain carries TRBV29-1 and TRBJ1-3; TRBD1 aligns across 8 bases. This CDR3 is 12 amino acids long. The V gene's germline CDR1 is SQVTM and CDR2 ANQGSEA. The V and J ends lost 8 bases and 4 bases, in that order; junction bases with no gene match: 4. The CDR3 DNA follows: TGCAGCACCTGGACAGGGGGAAACACCATATATTTT. This translates into CSTWTGGNTIYF.

Note on this clonotype: This beta chain is a stray read from a library made for alpha chains; its abundance is not meaningful. V gene TRBV10-2 combines with J gene TRBJ2-7; 14 nucleotides line up with TRBD2. The V and J ends lost 6 bases and 1 base, in that order; junction bases with no gene match: 8. CDR3 length: 17 residues. Germline CDR1 and CDR2: WSHSY and SAAADI. Here the CDR3 reads CASRTGLAGEGSYEQYF. The DNA of the CDR3 is TGCGCCAGCAGAACGGGACTAGCGGGAGAGGGGTCCTACGAGCAGTACTTC.

This clonotype was recorded many times. Since the library was made to target alpha chains, this beta chain is a stray read and its abundance is not meaningful. V is TRBV6-5 and J is TRBJ2-3, with D tentatively TRBD2 (6 bases). This CDR3 comprises 16 residues. V was pared by 7 bases and J by 3 bases, with 20 bases between. Germline V CDR1 and CDR2: MNHEY, SVGAGI. The CDR3 coding sequence is TGTGCCAGCAATCAACTAGCTTATGCCGGGACAGATACGCAGTATTTT. The encoded protein is CASNQLAYAGTDTQYF.

Only a few counts were recorded for this clonotype. This beta chain appears as a stray read in a library generated for alpha chains; its size is not informative. CDR3 protein: CASSYYEWETQYF. CDR3 in DNA: TGTGCCAGCAGTTACTATGAGTGGGAGACCCAGTACTTC. The V call is TRBV6-6, the J call TRBJ2-5; D unclear. CDR1 and CDR2 from the germline V gene are MNHNY and SVGAGI (reference sequence). This CDR3 region has 13 residues. The germline V and J ends were trimmed by 1 base and 5 bases, with 8 bases remaining between them.